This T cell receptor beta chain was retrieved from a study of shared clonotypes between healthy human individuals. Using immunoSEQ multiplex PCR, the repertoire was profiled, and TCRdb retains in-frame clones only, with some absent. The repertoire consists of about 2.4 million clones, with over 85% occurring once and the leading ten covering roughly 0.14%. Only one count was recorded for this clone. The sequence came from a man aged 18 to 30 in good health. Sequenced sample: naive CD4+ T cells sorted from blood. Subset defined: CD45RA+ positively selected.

CDR3 sequence (DNA): TGTGCCAGTAGTCCCCTTGGAGGGATGAACACTGAAGCTTTCTTT. Its protein product is CASSPLGGMNTEAFF. V gene TRBV19 combines with J gene TRBJ1-1; D gene ambiguous. Trimming removed 5 bases from V and 0 bases from J, with 13 bases in between. This CDR3 has 15 amino acids. Germline lookup yields CDR1 LNHDA and CDR2 SQIVND (reference sequence).